This TCR beta chain was sequenced for a study of shared clonotypes between healthy human individuals. For this clone: As yet, its antigen is unknown.

Germline V gene sequence: CDR1 MNHNS, CDR2 SASEGT. The CDR3 loop spans 15 amino acids. Trimming pared 2 bases from V and 1 base from J, leaving 12 bases between. The deep-level immunoSEQ assay was used. Generated by immunoSEQ multiplex PCR, the TCRdb table keeps only in-frame clones and is missing some. Among roughly 500,000 clones, around 96% were seen once, and the ten largest hold 0.05% to 0.07%. Study-wide points: Non-shared clonotypes were found to have lower generation probabilities than the clonotypes that were shared by all four of the sorted-subset donors.

The clonotype originates from a woman aged 25 to 39 in good health. The rearrangement uses TRBV6-1 and TRBJ2-7; D remains unclear. The sample taken for sequencing was naive CD4+ T cells sorted from blood. Subset described: CD45RA+ positively selected. As DNA, the CDR3 is TGTGCCAGCAGTGAATCCCCTCGCAGTTCCTACGAGCAGTACTTC. Amino acid sequence: CASSESPRSSYEQYF.